This TCR beta chain was identified in a study of blood T cell repertoires in COVID-19. Germline CDR1 and CDR2: SEHNR and FQNEAQ (reference sequence). This CDR3 region has 15 residues. V lost 0 bases to trimming and J lost 0 bases, with 9 bases between them. Original analysis: Amplification with reference gene primers provided the estimates of nucleated cell counts. Profiled with immunoSEQ multiplex PCR; TCRdb holds only in-frame clones, not every one. Clonal size and the V and J genes are those of that table, whereas D and trimming came from the DNA. The profile shows about 170,000 clones, approximately 87% of them singletons.

The chain recombines TRBV7-9 with TRBJ2-7; D uncertain. The TCR sequence derives from a man younger than 30 with active or convalescent COVID-19. Material for sequencing was peripheral blood. In DNA form, the CDR3 reads TGTGCCAGCAGCTTAGCACAAGTAAGCTCCTACGAGCAGTACTTC. Translating it yields CASSLAQVSSYEQYF.